These 30 T cell receptor beta chains share one sample of origin, sequenced in a study of blood T cell repertoires in COVID-19. Assay: immunoSEQ multiplex PCR; the TCRdb copy retains only in-frame clones and omits some. The sample records roughly 160,000 clones, approximately 86% being singletons. Sequences were obtained from peripheral blood. These receptors originate from a man between 45 and 60 years old with active or convalescent COVID-19.

V is TRBV6-2 or TRBV6-3 and J is TRBJ1-1, with a weak D call TRBD1 (6 bases). Trimming left V 4 bases short and J 0 bases short, with 9 bases between. The CDR3 loop spans 14 amino acids. Germline-derived CDR1 and CDR2 are MNHEY and SVGEGT. The CDR3 spells CASSFGQLNTEAFF. The CDR3 DNA sequence: TGTGCCAGCAGTTTTGGACAGTTGAACACTGAAGCTTTCTTT.

To note about this clone: The sample carries other DNA sequences with the same CDR3. The gene calls are TRBV2 and TRBJ2-7; tentatively, D is TRBD1 (5 bases). This CDR3 contains 12 residues. V was pared by 2 bases and J by 4 bases, with 6 bases between. Looked up from germline, CDR1 is SNHLY and CDR2 is FYNNEI. The CDR3 region is CASSESGYEQYF. In DNA form, the CDR3 reads TGTGCCAGCAGTGAATCAGGGTACGAGCAGTACTTC.

The count of this clone is one. V gene TRBV15 combines with J gene TRBJ2-1; D is perhaps TRBD2 (6 bases). The germline V gene encodes CDR1 LNHNV and CDR2 YYDKDF (reference sequence). Trimming stripped 1 base from V and 1 base from J, with 20 bases between. This CDR3 region has 19 residues. DNA of the CDR3: TGTGCCACCAGCAGAGCGAGTTTTGGAGGGGAGAGTTCCTACAATGAGCAGTTCTTC. The encoded protein is CATSRASFGGESSYNEQFF.

The chain carries TRBV5-6 and TRBJ1-1; D is unclear. CDR1 is SGHDT, CDR2 YYEEEE, per germline. This CDR3 contains 14 residues. V was cut by 0 bases and J by 0 bases, with 6 bases left in between. The CDR3 sequence: CASSLGNMNTEAFF. As DNA, the CDR3 is TGTGCCAGCAGCTTGGGTAACATGAACACTGAAGCTTTCTTT.

The chain joins TRBV24-1 to TRBJ1-1; 7 positions match TRBD1. V lost 10 bases to trimming and J lost 0 bases; unmatched junction nucleotides: 4. Germline values: CDR1 KGHDR, CDR2 SFDVKD. This CDR3 is 13 amino acids long. The CDR3, as DNA: TGTGCCACAAGACAGGGAATGAACACTGAAGCTTTCTTT. It is translated as CATRQGMNTEAFF.

Comment on this clone: The sample carries other DNA sequences with the same CDR3. The chain carries TRBV7-9 and TRBJ1-1; 8 nucleotides agree with TRBD1. This CDR3 spans 15 amino acids. J was trimmed by 3 bases and V by 5 bases; bases with no gene match: 8. The germline V gene has CDR1 SEHNR and CDR2 FQNEAQ (reference sequence). DNA of the CDR3: TGTGCCAGCAGCGCCTCCGGGACAGGAGACACTGAAGCTTTCTTT. Protein: CASSASGTGDTEAFF.

In the case of this clone: A read error may produce the germline difference seen at one junction end. This chain connects TRBV19 to TRBJ1-1, with TRBD1 matching 9 bases. The germline V gene has CDR1 LNHDA and CDR2 SQIVND (reference sequence). The CDR3 length is 16 residues. The CDR3 loop is CASSITPGTGNAEAFF. The CDR3 coding sequence is TGTGCCAGTAGTATCACACCCGGGACAGGGAACGCTGAAGCTTTCTTT.

The chain carries TRBV3-1 (or the pseudogene TRBV3-2) and TRBJ1-2, with 9 bases fitting TRBD1. After removal of 2 bases from V and 7 bases from J, the junction contained 8 bases not matched to a gene. The CDR3 is 15 amino acids. Germline-derived CDR1 and CDR2 are LGHDT and YNNKEL (reference sequence). As DNA, the CDR3 is TGTGCCAGCAGCCAATCCGGGACAGGGATCTTTGGCTACACCTTC. It encodes CASSQSGTGIFGYTF.

CDR3 in DNA: TGTGCCAGCAGGATAACAGGGGTCTCTGGAAACACCATATATTTT. Translation gives CASRITGVSGNTIYF. The rearrangement joins TRBV6-5 to TRBJ1-3; TRBD1 agrees at 7 bases. Per germline, CDR1 MNHEY and CDR2 SVGAGI. The ends lost 6 bases at V and 0 bases at J; junction bases unmatched: 5. This CDR3 comprises 15 residues.

V and J are TRBV19 and TRBJ2-1; 8 nucleotides line up with TRBD2. The CDR3 runs to 16 residues. Germline values: CDR1 LNHDA, CDR2 SQIVND (reference sequence). J lost 8 bases, V lost 4 bases, and 13 bases had no gene match. This CDR3 reads CASSRPGGPPKDEQFF. The CDR3 region has the DNA TGTGCCAGTAGTAGGCCGGGAGGGCCCCCTAAAGATGAGCAGTTCTTC.

The chain joins TRBV6-5 to TRBJ1-5; TRBD1 aligns across 8 bases. The V gene end was trimmed by 6 bases and the J gene end by 6 bases; junction bases not matched to a gene: 1. The germline V gene has CDR1 MNHEY and CDR2 SVGAGI. The CDR3 runs to 12 residues. The CDR3 reads CASRQGGQPQHF. The CDR3 DNA sequence: TGTGCCAGCAGACAGGGGGGTCAGCCCCAGCATTTT.

Points on this clone: At one end the junction does not follow the germline gene, possibly because of a read error. This chain links TRBV10-3 with TRBJ2-1; maybe TRBD1 (6 bases). The CDR3 covers 15 residues. Germline CDR1 and CDR2: ENHRY and SYGVKD. The CDR3 region is CAISESGQGYIEQFF. As DNA, the CDR3 is TGTGCCATCAGTGAGTCGGGGCAGGGGTACATTGAGCAGTTCTTC.

This chain uses TRBV30 with TRBJ2-7; perhaps TRBD1 as D (5 bases). The length of the CDR3 is 15 residues. V lost 2 bases and J lost 5, with 19 bases in between. Germline V CDR1 and CDR2: GTSNPN, SVGIG (reference sequence). The CDR3 protein is CAWSSQGTRRDEQYF. Here the CDR3 DNA reads TGTGCCTGGAGTTCCCAGGGTACCCGTCGGGACGAGCAGTACTTC.

V usage is TRBV5-5 and J usage is TRBJ1-2; unclear D gene. CDR1 is SGHKS, CDR2 YYEKEE, per germline (reference sequence). V gave up 3 bases and J gave up 5 bases, with 5 bases separating them. The CDR3 has 11 residues. For the CDR3, the DNA is TGTGCCAGCAGCTCACTATATGGCTACACCTTC. It codes for CASSSLYGYTF.

The V gene is TRBV7-9, the J gene TRBJ2-7, with 13 nucleotides matching TRBD2. Germline-derived CDR1 and CDR2 are SEHNR and FQNEAQ (reference sequence). V shed 6 bases and J 5 bases; nucleotides not matched to a gene: 7. This CDR3 comprises 15 residues. This chain's CDR3 is CASRRTSGRIHEQYF. In DNA, the CDR3 is TGTGCCAGCAGGCGGACTAGCGGGAGAATCCACGAGCAGTACTTC.

The V call is TRBV19, the J call TRBJ2-1; the match to TRBD1 covers 7 bases. The germline V gene has CDR1 LNHDA and CDR2 SQIVND (reference sequence). This CDR3 region has 18 residues. The V segment lost 3 bases and the J segment 4 bases; nucleotides outside the gene matches: 15. The CDR3 protein is CASSIPLVVGGAYNEQFF. Written as DNA, the CDR3 is TGTGCCAGTAGTATCCCCCTGGTAGTAGGGGGCGCTTACAATGAGCAGTTCTTC.

This chain links TRBV15 with TRBJ1-5, with 7 bases matching TRBD1. CDR3 length: 16 amino acids. Germline CDR1 reads LNHNV; CDR2 reads YYDKDF (reference sequence). With 3 bases clipped from V and 4 bases from J, the junction kept 9 bases outside the gene matches. The DNA for the CDR3 is TGTGCCACCAGCAGCACAACAGGGGTAATGAATCAGCCCCAGCATTTT. Its protein is CATSSTTGVMNQPQHF.

The chain links TRBV2 to TRBJ1-2; 10 bases align to TRBD1. The CDR3 sequence is 14 residues long. The J segment lost 6 bases and the V segment lost 6 bases, leaving 7 bases of the junction unmatched. CDR1 is SNHLY, CDR2 FYNNEI, per germline. The CDR3 sequence is CASRRQGATDGYTF. CDR3 DNA sequence: TGTGCCAGCAGACGACAGGGGGCGACAGATGGCTACACCTTC.

The chain combines TRBV4-1 with TRBJ1-5, with D unclear. Germline V lookup: CDR1 MGHRA, CDR2 YSYEKL. This CDR3 has 14 amino acids. V was clipped by 0 bases and J by 2 bases, with 5 bases between them. The CDR3 nucleotides are TGCGCCAGCAGCCAAGAAAAGCGCAATCAGCCCCAGCATTTT. It specifies CASSQEKRNQPQHF.

This clone was observed once. The chain joins TRBV24-1 to TRBJ2-3; TRBD2 aligns across 7 bases. CDR1 KGHDR and CDR2 SFDVKD come from the germline V gene. Trimming at V came to 2 bases and at J to 3 bases, leaving 10 bases not matched to a gene. The CDR3 has 17 residues. The CDR3 sequence: CATSDSLAGVGTDTQYF. The CDR3 DNA sequence: TGTGCCACCAGTGATTCACTTGCGGGGGTAGGGACAGATACGCAGTATTTT.

The chain has TRBV10-3 and TRBJ2-1; maybe TRBD2 (6 bases). With 4 bases removed from V and 3 bases from J, the gap between germline ends came to 7 bases. This CDR3 has 13 amino acids. Germline CDR1 ENHRY, CDR2 SYGVKD. This chain's CDR3 is CAISAGLYNEQFF. DNA for the CDR3: TGTGCCATCAGTGCGGGACTCTACAATGAGCAGTTCTTC.

For this clone: Its ends do not fully match the called genes, so a read error is possible. V usage is TRBV7-6 and J usage is TRBJ2-2; 8 bases match TRBD2. The germline CDR1 and CDR2 sequences are SGHVS and FNYEAQ. CDR3 length equals 15 residues. The DNA for the CDR3 is TGTGCCAGCAGCTTAAAGCGGGGGCATCGGCGGGGAGCTGTTTTT. It codes for CASSLKRGHRRGAVF.

This chain uses TRBV5-1 with TRBJ2-7, with 9 bases fitting TRBD1. V lost 1 base, J lost 5 bases, and 4 bases stayed unmatched. The CDR3 spans 14 residues. The germline V gene has CDR1 SGHRS and CDR2 YFSETQ. In DNA form, the CDR3 reads TGCGCCAGCAGCTTGCTACAGGGGGCCAACGAGCAGTACTTC. Amino acid sequence: CASSLLQGANEQYF. The full variable domain, completed using reference TRBV5-1 and TRBJ2-7, is KAGVTQTPRYLIKTRGQQVTLSCSPISGHRSVSWYQQTPGQGLQFLFEYFSETQRNKGNFPGRFSGRQFSNSRSEMNVSTLELGDSALYLCASSLLQGANEQYFGPGTRLTVT.

The chain combines TRBV7-2 with TRBJ2-1; D is unclear. Germline V lookup: CDR1 SGHTA, CDR2 FQGNSA. Trimming removed 3 bases from V and 5 bases from J, with 5 bases in between. The CDR3 runs to 12 residues. The CDR3 DNA reads TGTGCCAGCAGCTTCCCTGACAATGAGCAGTTCTTC. Its translation: CASSFPDNEQFF.

This chain joins TRBV7-9 and TRBJ1-5; D may be TRBD1 (5 bases). Deletions cut 1 base from V and 0 bases from J, with 10 bases between. In germline, CDR1 is SEHNR, CDR2 FQNEAQ (reference sequence). This CDR3 contains 16 residues. The CDR3 DNA is TGTGCCAGCAGCTTAGGGGACTCAATTAGCAATCAGCCCCAGCATTTT. Its protein product is CASSLGDSISNQPQHF. The variable domain in full, completed from reference TRBV7-9 and TRBJ1-5, reads DTGVSQNPRHKITKRGQNVTFRCDPISEHNRLYWYRQTLGQGPEFLTYFQNEAQLEKSRLLSDRFSAERPKGSFSTLEIQRTEQGDSAMYLCASSLGDSISNQPQHFGDGTRLSIL.

V and J are TRBV27 and TRBJ1-6; D is unresolved. V dropped 6 bases and J dropped 6 bases, with 3 bases sitting between them. The germline gives CDR1 MNHEY, CDR2 SMNVEV (reference sequence). The CDR3 totals 11 residues. The CDR3 nucleotides are TGTGCCAGCAGCCTTAATTCACCCCTCCACTTT. It yields the protein CASSLNSPLHF.

The chain couples TRBV6-7 to TRBJ1-2, with 8 bases identical to TRBD1. TRBV6-7 is labeled an ORF, and its function is uncertain. The CDR3 length is 14 residues. J was trimmed by 7 bases and V by 9 bases; bases with no gene match: 13. The DNA for the CDR3 is TGTGCCAGAAGGAGGAGGGCAGGGGGCCGTGGCTACACCTTC. This codes for CARRRRAGGRGYTF.

Here the CDR3 DNA reads TGCGCCAGCAGCCAAGATCTACAGGGCGTTCGGCCCCAGCATTTT. Its protein is CASSQDLQGVRPQHF. The chain combines TRBV4-3 with TRBJ1-5; a possible D gene is TRBD1 (6 bases). Germline lookup yields CDR1 LGHNA and CDR2 YSLEER. The CDR3 spans 15 residues. The V end lost 0 bases, the J end lost 9 bases, and 15 bases lay between the germline ends.

This chain links TRBV18 with TRBJ2-3; 12 bases fit TRBD2. This CDR3 spans 17 amino acids. V lost 4 bases to trimming and J lost 4 bases; unmatched junction nucleotides: 9. The germline gives CDR1 KGHSH, CDR2 LQKENI. CDR3 amino acids: CASSRTVTSGGADTQYF. The CDR3, as DNA: TGTGCCAGCTCACGAACTGTGACTAGCGGGGGTGCAGATACGCAGTATTTT. Using reference TRBV18 and TRBJ2-3 for the parts outside the CDR3, the full variable domain is NAGVMQNPRHLVRRRGQEARLRCSPMKGHSHVYWYRQLPEEGLKFMVYLQKENIIDESGMPKERFSAEFPKEGPSILRIQQVVRGDSAAYFCASSRTVTSGGADTQYFGPGTRLTVL.

This sequence joins TRBV6-5 and TRBJ1-2; no definite D call. Germline assignment: CDR1 MNHEY and CDR2 SVGAGI. The CDR3 consists of 15 residues. V was shortened by 2 bases and J by 5 bases, with 15 bases between the two germline ends. CDR3 protein: CASSYLTQAGYGYTF. CDR3 DNA: TGTGCCAGCAGTTACCTGACCCAAGCGGGTTATGGCTACACCTTC.